These T cell receptor beta chains were read from a single sample in a study of OX40 agonist ivuxolimab in advanced cancers. Here immunoSEQ multiplex PCR was the method, and the copy in TCRdb shows in-frame clones only, minus some. The sample lists some 70,000 clones, 85% to 90% occurring once. Source: CD4+ or CD8+ T cells sorted from blood, taken in a trial of the OX40 agonist ivuxolimab. The source is an adult with an advanced solid tumor such as melanoma, head and neck, liver or kidney cancer. CDR3s include the opening cysteine and the closing phenylalanine or tryptophan. D genes are given only for firm matches. Rows may omit the clone size; those that give it use once, few, many or a size class.

-,TRBJ2-1,TRBV2,-,CASSVEGSSYNEQFF,TGTGCCAGCAGTGTGGAGGGAAGCTCCTACAATGAGCAGTTCTTC
TRBD1,TRBJ2-3,TRBV6-6,-,CASSHRQGWADTQYF,TGTGCCAGCAGTCACCGACAGGGGTGGGCAGATACGCAGTATTTT
TRBD2,TRBJ2-3,TRBV5-1,once,CASSTTSGRVDTQYF,TGCGCCAGCAGCACGACTAGCGGGAGGGTGGATACGCAGTATTTT
-,TRBJ2-2,TRBV2,few,CASSEGRVPGGELFF,TGTGCCAGCAGTGAAGGGCGGGTCCCAGGAGGGGAGCTGTTTTTT
-,TRBJ2-5,TRBV15,few,CATSRDRRETQYF,TGTGCCACCAGCAGAGATCGGCGGGAGACCCAGTACTTC
TRBD2,TRBJ2-1,TRBV18,once,CASSPGTSGNNEQFF,TGTGCCAGCTCACCGGGGACTAGCGGGAACAATGAGCAGTTCTTC
-,TRBJ1-4,TRBV5-1,-,CASSFSSTNEKLFF,TGCGCCAGCAGCTTTAGTTCAACTAATGAAAAACTGTTTTTT
TRBD1,TRBJ2-7,TRBV30,-,CAWSSTWTGNYEQYF,TGTGCCTGGAGTTCGACATGGACAGGAAACTACGAGCAGTACTTC
-,TRBJ2-7,TRBV6-5,-,CASSRTGTYEQYF,TGTGCCAGCAGTCGCACAGGGACCTACGAGCAGTACTTC
-,TRBJ2-7,TRBV11-3,-,CASSPSARGRSYEQYF,TGTGCCAGCAGCCCTTCGGCCCGGGGGCGTTCCTACGAGCAGTACTTC
TRBD1,TRBJ1-5,TRBV10-1,few,CAGKGQGNQPQHF,TGCGCCGGAAAAGGACAGGGGAATCAGCCCCAGCATTTT
TRBD2,TRBJ2-3,TRBV9,-,CASSVTSGARTDTQYF,TGTGCCAGCAGCGTCACTAGCGGCGCCAGGACAGATACGCAGTATTTT
TRBD2,TRBJ2-1,TRBV6-4,-,CASSDREGDEQFF,TGTGCCAGCAGTGACAGGGAGGGCGATGAGCAGTTCTTC
TRBD1,TRBJ1-1,TRBV5-4,-,CASSRQGVNTEAFF,TGTGCCAGCAGCCGCCAGGGGGTGAACACTGAAGCTTTCTTT
-,TRBJ2-7,TRBV5-1,-,CASSLTGTYEQYF,TGCGCCAGCAGCTTGACAGGAACCTACGAGCAGTACTTC
-,TRBJ2-5,TRBV19,-,CASSTVDGETQYF,TGTGCCAGTAGTACCGTGGATGGGGAGACCCAGTACTTC
-,TRBJ2-7,TRBV7-6,-,CASSPRDGNYEQYF,TGTGCCAGCAGCCCTCGGGACGGCAACTACGAGCAGTACTTC
-,TRBJ1-3,TRBV11-3,-,CASPGQGGRSSGNTIYF,TGTGCCAGCCCCGGCCAGGGAGGGAGAAGCTCTGGAAACACCATATATTTT
-,TRBJ1-4,TRBV5-1,-,CASSFVGQGEKLFF,TGCGCCAGCAGCTTCGTCGGGCAGGGCGAAAAACTGTTTTTT
TRBD2,TRBJ2-1,TRBV5-4,-,CASSLLAGVNEQFF,TGTGCCAGCAGCTTACTAGCGGGGGTGAATGAGCAGTTCTTC
-,TRBJ2-3,TRBV15,-,CATSRDFVDTQYF,TGTGCCACCAGCAGAGATTTTGTAGATACGCAGTATTTT
-,TRBJ2-3,TRBV5-4,-,CASSLFRDDTQYF,TGTGCCAGCAGCTTGTTTCGGGATGATACGCAGTATTTT
TRBD1,TRBJ1-2,TRBV30,-,CAWSAGTGIGRGYTF,TGTGCCTGGAGTGCAGGGACAGGGATAGGCCGGGGCTACACCTTC
-,TRBJ1-4,TRBV27,-,CASSSRRGREKLFF,TGTGCCAGCAGTTCGAGGAGGGGCCGGGAAAAACTGTTTTTT
TRBD1,TRBJ1-3,TRBV9,-,CASSATAGTAGNTIYF,TGTGCCAGCAGCGCAACTGCCGGGACAGCTGGAAACACCATATATTTT
-,TRBJ2-5,TRBV5-1,-,CASSLEGRGWETQYF,TGCGCCAGCAGCTTGGAGGGCAGGGGTTGGGAGACCCAGTACTTC
TRBD2,TRBJ2-1,TRBV5-8,once,CASRQGTSGRNEQFF,TGTGCCAGCAGACAGGGGACTAGCGGACGCAATGAGCAGTTCTTC
TRBD2,TRBJ2-3,TRBV19,-,CASSRGLADSTDTQYF,TGTGCCAGTAGTAGAGGACTAGCGGATAGCACAGATACGCAGTATTTT
TRBD1,TRBJ1-5,TRBV5-6,-,CASSLQGYQPQHF,TGTGCCAGCAGCTTACAGGGGTATCAGCCCCAGCATTTT
-,TRBJ2-7,TRBV9,few,CASSVGQGNYEQYF,TGTGCCAGCAGCGTAGGCCAGGGGAACTACGAGCAGTACTTC
-,TRBJ2-3,TRBV2,-,CASSETRVSQYF,TGTGCCAGCAGTGAAACGAGGGTTTCGCAGTATTTT
-,TRBJ1-1,TRBV11-1,-,CASSLGQINTEAFF,TGTGCCAGCAGCTTAGGCCAGATTAACACTGAAGCTTTCTTT
-,TRBJ1-5,TRBV2,-,CASSVEGSPDQPQHF,TGTGCCAGCAGTGTAGAAGGGAGCCCCGATCAGCCCCAGCATTTT
-,TRBJ1-6,TRBV7-9,-,CASSETTGWPYNSPLHF,TGTGCCAGCAGCGAAACTACAGGGTGGCCCTATAATTCACCCCTCCACTTT
TRBD2,TRBJ2-7,TRBV9,-,CASSVSGTSAYEQYF,TGTGCCAGCAGCGTCTCCGGGACTAGCGCCTACGAGCAGTACTTC
TRBD2,TRBJ2-7,TRBV25-1,once,CASSEAGTRGPREQYF,TGTGCCAGCAGTGAAGCCGGGACTAGAGGCCCTCGGGAGCAGTACTTC
TRBD1,TRBJ2-1,TRBV10-3,-,CAISGQGAVDEQFF,TGTGCCATCAGTGGGCAGGGGGCTGTGGATGAGCAGTTCTTC
-,TRBJ2-3,TRBV5-4,-,CASSLLGTDTQYF,TGTGCCAGCAGCTTGCTAGGAACAGATACGCAGTATTTT
-,TRBJ2-6,TRBV18,-,CASSPPNEGRSGANVLTF,TGTGCCAGCTCACCACCAAACGAGGGGCGCTCTGGGGCCAACGTCCTGACTTTC
-,TRBJ1-5,TRBV5-6,-,CASSLDAQPQHF,TGTGCCAGCAGCTTGGATGCTCAGCCCCAGCATTTT
TRBD2,TRBJ2-1,TRBV6-5,-,CASSRLAGADGEQFF,TGTGCCAGCAGCCGTCTAGCGGGGGCCGATGGTGAGCAGTTCTTC
-,TRBJ1-5,TRBV6-1,-,CASSEGSGGAGNQPQHF,TGTGCCAGCAGTGAAGGGAGCGGAGGGGCTGGCAATCAGCCCCAGCATTTT
-,TRBJ2-1,TRBV15,-,CATSWGEGTYNEQFF,TGTGCCACCAGTTGGGGTGAAGGGACCTACAATGAGCAGTTCTTC
-,TRBJ2-5,TRBV20-1,-,CSAREWETQYF,TGCAGTGCTAGGGAGTGGGAGACCCAGTACTTC
-,TRBJ2-5,TRBV7-8,-,CASSLRGLETQYF,TGTGCCAGCAGCTTACGGGGGTTGGAGACCCAGTACTTC
-,TRBJ2-5,TRBV11-3,-,CASSFRAGETQYF,TGTGCCAGCAGCTTTAGGGCAGGAGAGACCCAGTACTTC
TRBD1,TRBJ2-5,TRBV5-6,-,CASSLKQGAGETQYF,TGTGCCAGCAGCTTAAAACAGGGGGCAGGGGAGACCCAGTACTTC
-,TRBJ1-1,TRBV9,-,CASSVAGQTEAFF,TGTGCCAGCAGCGTAGCAGGACAGACAGAAGCTTTCTTT
-,TRBJ2-3,TRBV11-2,-,CASSFDHLDTQYF,TGTGCCAGCAGCTTCGATCATTTGGATACGCAGTATTTT
-,TRBJ1-6,TRBV11-2,-,CASSSEVGTYNSPLHF,TGTGCCAGCAGCTCAGAGGTCGGTACCTATAATTCACCCCTCCACTTT
-,TRBJ1-5,TRBV30,once,CAWSGTANQPQHF,TGTGCCTGGAGTGGGACAGCTAATCAGCCCCAGCATTTT
TRBD1,TRBJ1-1,TRBV5-5,-,CASSTGGVENTEAFF,TGTGCCAGCAGCACAGGGGGGGTAGAGAACACTGAAGCTTTCTTT
-,TRBJ1-1,TRBV7-6,-,CASSLPIQNKGSGTEAFF,TGTGCCAGCAGCTTACCCATACAGAACAAGGGGAGCGGGACTGAAGCTTTCTTT
TRBD2,TRBJ2-1,TRBV10-2,-,CASSVPGLGVGGYNEQFF,TGCGCCAGCAGTGTACCGGGACTAGGGGTTGGGGGATACAATGAGCAGTTCTTC
TRBD2,TRBJ2-3,TRBV28,once,CASRAQGGSTDTQYF,TGTGCCAGCAGAGCCCAGGGAGGGAGCACAGATACGCAGTATTTT
TRBD2,TRBJ2-1,TRBV10-3,-,CAISEGTSGSRNEQFF,TGTGCCATCAGTGAGGGGACTAGCGGGAGTCGTAATGAGCAGTTCTTC
-,TRBJ2-3,TRBV6-5,-,CASSYSGKSTDTQYF,TGTGCCAGCAGTTACTCGGGCAAAAGCACAGATACGCAGTATTTT
TRBD1,TRBJ2-7,TRBV7-9,-,CASSLGPGTGDYEQYF,TGTGCCAGCAGCTTAGGACCCGGGACAGGGGACTACGAGCAGTACTTC
-,TRBJ2-7,TRBV7-9,-,CASSSTQGTPYEQYF,TGTGCCAGCAGCTCTACGCAGGGAACTCCCTACGAGCAGTACTTC